Shown below are 6 T cell receptor beta chains from a single sample sequenced in a study of blood T cell repertoires in COVID-19. The protocol was immunoSEQ multiplex PCR, while the TCRdb copy is restricted to in-frame clones and leaves out a portion. The repertoire includes some 150,000 clones, less than 85% of them detected once, and about 4.4% sits in the top ten. The sequenced sample was PBMCs or T cells enriched from blood (not recorded which). These receptors were obtained from a woman aged 45-60 years who had recovered from COVID-19.

CDR3 region: CASSLRQGDYNEQFF. The CDR3 DNA follows: TGTGCCAGCAGTTTAAGACAGGGCGACTACAATGAGCAGTTCTTC. The chain joins TRBV27 to TRBJ2-1; 7 bases fit TRBD1. This CDR3 has 15 residues. Germline lookup yields CDR1 MNHEY and CDR2 SMNVEV (reference sequence). After removal of 2 bases from V and 3 bases from J, the junction contained 4 bases not matched to a gene.

This rearrangement joins TRBV11-2 to TRBJ2-1, with TRBD2 as a possible D gene (6 bases). Trimming cost V 5 bases and J 7 bases, with 18 bases left between them. Germline loops: CDR1 SGHAT, CDR2 FQNNGV. The CDR3 spans 15 residues. CDR3: CASSPPGLGWNEQFF. For the CDR3, the DNA is TGTGCCAGCAGCCCTCCGGGACTGGGATGGAATGAGCAGTTCTTC.

This chain links TRBV5-1 with TRBJ2-3; 10 bases line up with TRBD2. This CDR3 is 16 amino acids long. Germline loops: CDR1 SGHRS, CDR2 YFSETQ. Trimming at V came to 1 base and at J to 5 bases, leaving 7 bases not matched to a gene. The CDR3 here is CASSLPGLADGDTQYF. CDR3 DNA: TGCGCCAGCAGCTTGCCCGGACTAGCGGATGGAGATACGCAGTATTTT.

V gene TRBV7-8 combines with J gene TRBJ1-4; TRBD1 is a possible D gene (6 bases). The germline gives CDR1 SGHVS, CDR2 FQNEAQ. The CDR3 loop spans 18 amino acids. The V end lost 6 bases, the J end lost 1 base, and 21 bases lay between the germline ends. CDR3 sequence reads: CASSPQGGVRGTNEKLFF. The CDR3 DNA is TGTGCCAGCAGTCCACAGGGTGGCGTTCGTGGAACTAATGAAAAACTGTTTTTT.

The rearrangement uses TRBV6-5 and TRBJ2-2; TRBD2 agrees at 8 bases. CDR3 length equals 14 residues. Germline CDR1 is MNHEY and CDR2 is SVGAGI. Germline trimming cut 4 bases from V and 6 bases from J; bases unmatched to any gene: 4. The CDR3 DNA reads TGTGCCAGCAGTTCGGTGCGGGGGGCCGGGGAGCTGTTTTTT. Its protein is CASSSVRGAGELFF.

The chain recombines TRBV7-9 with TRBJ1-6, with D hard to call. The CDR3 consists of 15 residues. CDR1 and CDR2 from the germline V gene are SEHNR and FQNEAQ (reference sequence). V shed 5 bases and J shed 10 bases, with 18 bases lying between them. CDR3 loop: CASSLGSLGVSPLHF. CDR3 bases: TGTGCCAGCAGCCTGGGCTCCCTCGGTGTCTCACCCCTCCACTTT.